Below, one TCR beta chain is given with its context. Its specificity is not known. TCRdb's table, derived via immunoSEQ multiplex PCR, lists solely in-frame clones and lacks some. The repertoire consists of 3,700 or so clones, with less than 20% occurring once and the leading ten covering roughly 1.4%. The record originates from a study of tumour-infiltrating T cells in Burkitt lymphoma. The overall study: Patients covered every epidemiological subtype of Burkitt lymphoma. Productive clonality predicted overall and progression-free survival.

Germline CDR1 and CDR2: SEHNR and FQNEAQ (reference sequence). Trimming took off 3 bases at V and 2 bases at J, with 14 bases between the two ends. The CDR3 is 16 residues long. Study-level points and caveats: Several public clonotypes recurred in numerous Burkitt lymphoma patients.

The chain recombines TRBV7-9 with TRBJ2-1; TRBD1 might be the D (5 bases). Source material: tumor tissue. This sequence originates from a human donor with Burkitt lymphoma. The DNA of the CDR3 is TGTGCCAGCAGCTTGGGGCCCTCGGACCCCTACAATGAGCAGTTCTTC. Translation gives CASSLGPSDPYNEQFF.